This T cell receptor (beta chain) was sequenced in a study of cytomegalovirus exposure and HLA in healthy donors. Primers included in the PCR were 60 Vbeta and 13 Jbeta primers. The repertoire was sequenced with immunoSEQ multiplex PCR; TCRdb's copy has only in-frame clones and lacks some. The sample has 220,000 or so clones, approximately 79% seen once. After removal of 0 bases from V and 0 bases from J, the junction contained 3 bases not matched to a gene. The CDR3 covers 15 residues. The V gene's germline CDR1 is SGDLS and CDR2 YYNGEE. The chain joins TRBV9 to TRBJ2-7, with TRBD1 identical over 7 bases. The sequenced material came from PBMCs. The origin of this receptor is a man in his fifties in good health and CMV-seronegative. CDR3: CASSVARGFSYEQYF. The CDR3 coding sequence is TGTGCCAGCAGCGTAGCCAGGGGGTTCTCCTACGAGCAGTACTTC.